This TCR beta chain was found in a study of control samples from healthy donors and cancer patients. The CDR3 is made up of 15 amino acids. Germline lookup yields CDR1 MRHNA and CDR2 SNTAGT. The ends lost 3 bases at V and 5 bases at J; junction bases unmatched: 4. Generated by immunoSEQ multiplex PCR, the TCRdb table keeps only in-frame clones and is missing some. The sample holds 95,000 to 150,000 clones, about 91% seen once. V usage is TRBV6-4 and J usage is TRBJ2-1; 10 bases map to TRBD2. This receptor was taken from a man in his forties or fifties in good health. The sequencing sample was made of blood. CDR3 loop: CASSEGTSDHNEQFF. DNA for the CDR3: TGTGCCAGCAGTGAAGGGACTAGCGATCACAATGAGCAGTTCTTC.